The present T cell receptor beta chain was sequenced within a study of cytomegalovirus exposure and HLA in healthy donors. A multiplex PCR was run with 60 Vbeta primers and 13 Jbeta primers. Profiling relied on immunoSEQ multiplex PCR, and the TCRdb table lists in-frame clones only, not all of them. The sample lists over 200,000 clones; just under 70% were seen once. This CDR3 has 14 amino acids. The trim removed 0 bases at V and 2 bases at J, leaving 1 base unmatched. Per the germline V gene, CDR1 is PRHDT and CDR2 is FYEKMQ (reference sequence). The TCR comes from a man aged 40-55 years in good health and CMV-seropositive. The specimen sequenced was PBMCs. The chain uses TRBV13 and TRBJ2-7; 7 positions match TRBD1. The CDR3 region has the DNA TGTGCCAGCAGCTTAGGGACAGGGCCCTACGAGCAGTACTTC. Its translation is CASSLGTGPYEQYF. The variable domain in full, with the rest retrieved from reference TRBV13 and TRBJ2-7, is AAGVIQSPRHLIKEKRETATLKCYPIPRHDTVYWYQQGPGQDPQFLISFYEKMQSDKGSIPDRFSAQQFSDYHSELNMSSLELGDSALYFCASSLGTGPYEQYFGPGTRLTVT.